The 5 T cell receptor beta chains presented below share a single source sample, sequenced in a study of blood T cell repertoires in COVID-19. Profiling relied on immunoSEQ multiplex PCR, and the TCRdb table lists in-frame clones only, not all of them. The sample shows approximately 97,000 clones, approximately 80% of them seen only once. The sequenced sample was peripheral blood. These receptors came from a human donor in a cohort sampled during active COVID-19.

The rearrangement links TRBV11-2 to TRBJ1-2, with 7 nucleotides matching TRBD1. V shed 1 base and J 0 bases; nucleotides not matched to a gene: 2. CDR1 SGHAT and CDR2 FQNNGV come from the germline V gene. The CDR3 runs to 15 residues. The CDR3 reads CASSLGQGANYGYTF. The CDR3 DNA sequence: TGTGCCAGCAGCTTAGGACAGGGAGCTAACTATGGCTACACCTTC.

Comment on this clone: The same CDR3 can be traced to other DNA sequences in this sample. V and J are TRBV4-3 and TRBJ1-2; TRBD1 matches at 10 bases. The CDR3 loop spans 15 amino acids. V lost 3 bases and J lost 2; bases outside the gene matches: 3. Germline CDR1 is LGHNA and CDR2 is YSLEER. This CDR3 reads CASSQTTGGNYGYTF. As DNA, the CDR3 is TGCGCCAGCAGCCAGACGACAGGGGGCAACTATGGCTACACCTTC.

J is TRBJ2-7 and V is TRBV15; 8 nucleotides line up with TRBD2. J gave up 7 bases and V 0 bases, and 11 bases lay outside the gene matches. From germline, CDR1 is LNHNV and CDR2 YYDKDF (reference sequence). The CDR3 is 16 residues long. The CDR3 region has the DNA TGTGCCACCAGCAGAGATTGGTGGGCGGGGGGCAGTGAGCAGTACTTC. Translating gives CATSRDWWAGGSEQYF. Full variable domain (outside the CDR3, taken from reference TRBV15 and TRBJ2-7): DAMVIQNPRYQVTQFGKPVTLSCSQTLNHNVMYWYQQKSSQAPKLLFHYYDKDFNNEADTPDNFQSRRPNTSFCFLDIRSPGLGDTAMYLCATSRDWWAGGSEQYFGPGTRLTVT.

This sequence joins TRBV5-6 and TRBJ2-7, with D possibly matching TRBD1 (5 bases). Germline CDR1 and CDR2: SGHDT and YYEEEE. Between the trimmed V and J ends, which lost 0 bases and 9 bases, there was a span of 13 bases. The CDR3 runs to 13 residues. CDR3 sequence: CASSLVDKGWQYF. Written as DNA, the CDR3 is TGTGCCAGCAGCTTGGTAGACAAGGGGTGGCAGTACTTC.

V usage is TRBV27 and J usage is TRBJ2-2, with D possibly matching TRBD2 (7 bases). With 3 bases removed from V and 6 bases from J, the gap between germline ends came to 14 bases. Germline values: CDR1 MNHEY, CDR2 SMNVEV (reference sequence). The CDR3 spans 15 residues. This CDR3 reads CASSFGQGRAGELFF. The CDR3 DNA reads TGTGCCAGCAGTTTCGGTCAGGGGAGGGCCGGGGAGCTGTTTTTT.